These T cell receptor beta chains were read from a single sample in a study of glioma-infiltrating T cells after dendritic cell vaccination. Profiling relied on immunoSEQ multiplex PCR, and the TCRdb table lists in-frame clones only, not all of them. Among about 91,000 clones listed, approximately 75% were seen once. The starting material was blood, obtained after dendritic cell vaccination. These receptors originate from a human donor with glioblastoma. CDR3s include the opening cysteine and the closing phenylalanine or tryptophan. Fields, in order: J gene, clone size, D gene, V gene, CDR3 protein, CDR3 DNA. The D gene is left open where the match is weak. A clone size is listed for some rows: how often the clone was seen (once, few, many), or a class if it is expanded.

j_gene: TRBJ2-3; abundance: -; d_gene: TRBD2; v_gene: TRBV2; CDR3aa: CASSEVAGGTDTQYF; CDR3nt: TGTGCCAGCAGTGAAGTAGCGGGGGGCACAGATACGCAGTATTTT
j_gene: TRBJ1-2; abundance: few; d_gene: TRBD1; v_gene: TRBV9; CDR3aa: CASSGSTGGLTNYGYTF; CDR3nt: TGTGCCAGCAGCGGGAGCACAGGGGGCTTAACTAACTATGGCTACACCTTC
j_gene: TRBJ1-1; abundance: -; d_gene: TRBD1; v_gene: TRBV14; CDR3aa: CASSQDRGQQLTTEAFF; CDR3nt: TGTGCCAGCAGCCAAGATAGGGGACAGCAACTCACCACTGAAGCTTTCTTT
j_gene: TRBJ1-1; abundance: -; d_gene: -; v_gene: TRBV19; CDR3aa: CASISGPMNTEAFF; CDR3nt: TGTGCCAGTATCTCAGGCCCAATGAACACTGAAGCTTTCTTT
j_gene: TRBJ2-5; abundance: -; d_gene: TRBD2; v_gene: TRBV7-9; CDR3aa: CASSESGTAGGETQYF; CDR3nt: TGTGCCAGCAGCGAAAGTGGGACAGCGGGGGGGGAGACCCAGTACTTC
j_gene: TRBJ2-1; abundance: -; d_gene: -; v_gene: TRBV2; CDR3aa: CASSGLRGLHNEQFF; CDR3nt: TGTGCCAGCAGTGGATTACGGGGTTTGCACAATGAGCAGTTCTTC
j_gene: TRBJ2-1; abundance: few; d_gene: -; v_gene: TRBV18; CDR3aa: CASSSSRENEQFF; CDR3nt: TGTGCCAGCTCTTCAAGCCGGGAGAATGAGCAGTTCTTC
j_gene: TRBJ1-1; abundance: -; d_gene: -; v_gene: TRBV7-9; CDR3aa: CASSITRGTEAFF; CDR3nt: TGTGCCAGCAGCATAACAAGGGGTACTGAAGCTTTCTTT
j_gene: TRBJ2-1; abundance: few; d_gene: TRBD2; v_gene: TRBV5-4; CDR3aa: CASSLSQGLANEQFF; CDR3nt: TGTGCCAGCAGCTTGAGTCAGGGACTAGCGAATGAGCAGTTCTTC
j_gene: TRBJ1-1; abundance: -; d_gene: -; v_gene: TRBV28; CDR3aa: CASSLTQRNTEAFF; CDR3nt: TGTGCCAGCAGTTTGACACAGAGGAACACTGAAGCTTTCTTT
j_gene: TRBJ1-2; abundance: -; d_gene: -; v_gene: TRBV5-6; CDR3aa: CASTSLSDGPNYGYTF; CDR3nt: TGTGCCAGCACCTCGCTAAGCGACGGTCCTAACTATGGCTACACCTTC
j_gene: TRBJ2-2; abundance: -; d_gene: TRBD2; v_gene: TRBV19; CDR3aa: CASSSRLAGAGGELFF; CDR3nt: TGTGCCAGTAGTTCTCGACTAGCGGGAGCGGGCGGGGAGCTGTTTTTT
j_gene: TRBJ1-5; abundance: -; d_gene: -; v_gene: TRBV27; CDR3aa: CASSFYSNQPQHF; CDR3nt: TGTGCCAGCAGCTTTTATAGCAATCAGCCCCAGCATTTT
j_gene: TRBJ2-3; abundance: -; d_gene: -; v_gene: TRBV5-1; CDR3aa: CASSWGEITDTQYF; CDR3nt: TGCGCCAGCAGCTGGGGCGAAATCACAGATACGCAGTATTTT
j_gene: TRBJ2-5; abundance: -; d_gene: TRBD2; v_gene: TRBV7-2; CDR3aa: CASSSHGGAWTQYF; CDR3nt: TGTGCCAGCAGCTCCCACGGGGGGGCTTGGACCCAGTACTTC
j_gene: TRBJ2-7; abundance: -; d_gene: -; v_gene: TRBV18; CDR3aa: CASSRYNDEQYF; CDR3nt: TGTGCCAGCTCACGATACAACGACGAGCAGTACTTC
j_gene: TRBJ2-1; abundance: once; d_gene: -; v_gene: TRBV27; CDR3aa: CASIGGAKWNEQFF; CDR3nt: TGTGCCAGCATTGGGGGGGCCAAATGGAATGAGCAGTTCTTC
j_gene: TRBJ1-1; abundance: -; d_gene: -; v_gene: TRBV6-5; CDR3aa: CASRLQGDTEAFF; CDR3nt: TGTGCCAGCAGATTACAGGGAGACACTGAAGCTTTCTTT
j_gene: TRBJ2-1; abundance: -; d_gene: -; v_gene: TRBV15; CDR3aa: CATSPPGAYSYNEQFF; CDR3nt: TGTGCCACCAGCCCCCCGGGAGCGTACTCCTACAATGAGCAGTTCTTC
j_gene: TRBJ2-1; abundance: few; d_gene: TRBD2; v_gene: TRBV19; CDR3aa: CASSPPGLAGGNEQFF; CDR3nt: TGTGCCAGTAGCCCACCGGGACTAGCGGGAGGCAATGAGCAGTTCTTC
j_gene: TRBJ2-2; abundance: -; d_gene: -; v_gene: TRBV2; CDR3aa: CASRGSSTGELFF; CDR3nt: TGTGCCAGCAGGGGCTCCTCCACCGGGGAGCTGTTTTTT
j_gene: TRBJ1-2; abundance: -; d_gene: -; v_gene: TRBV10-2; CDR3aa: CASSEGGGPNGYTF; CDR3nt: TGCGCCAGCAGTGAGGGCGGCGGCCCCAATGGCTACACCTTC
j_gene: TRBJ2-3; abundance: -; d_gene: TRBD2; v_gene: TRBV2; CDR3aa: CAGSSGSQDTQYF; CDR3nt: TGTGCCGGCAGTAGCGGGAGTCAAGATACGCAGTATTTT
j_gene: TRBJ2-5; abundance: -; d_gene: -; v_gene: TRBV7-9; CDR3aa: CASSLGDSGGETQYF; CDR3nt: TGTGCCAGCAGCTTAGGGGATAGCGGTGGAGAGACCCAGTACTTC
j_gene: TRBJ2-2; abundance: -; d_gene: TRBD1; v_gene: TRBV7-9; CDR3aa: CASSLLTTGVGGELFF; CDR3nt: TGTGCCAGCAGCTTACTCACGACAGGGGTCGGGGGGGAGCTGTTTTTT
j_gene: TRBJ1-1; abundance: -; d_gene: -; v_gene: TRBV29-1; CDR3aa: CSVDASGNTEAFF; CDR3nt: TGCAGCGTTGATGCCTCAGGGAACACTGAAGCTTTCTTT
j_gene: TRBJ2-5; abundance: -; d_gene: TRBD1; v_gene: TRBV7-6; CDR3aa: CASSSRGLGETQYF; CDR3nt: TGTGCCAGCAGCTCAAGGGGGCTTGGAGAGACCCAGTACTTC
j_gene: TRBJ2-1; abundance: -; d_gene: -; v_gene: TRBV10-1; CDR3aa: CASSGLAYNEQFF; CDR3nt: TGCGCCAGCAGTGGACTAGCCTACAATGAGCAGTTCTTC
j_gene: TRBJ2-1; abundance: -; d_gene: TRBD2; v_gene: TRBV10-1; CDR3aa: CASARGTSWNEQFF; CDR3nt: TGCGCCAGCGCTCGGGGGACTAGCTGGAATGAGCAGTTCTTC
j_gene: TRBJ2-2; abundance: -; d_gene: -; v_gene: TRBV18; CDR3aa: CASSPAGFSGTGELFF; CDR3nt: TGTGCCAGCTCACCAGCTGGTTTTAGCGGCACCGGGGAGCTGTTTTTT
j_gene: TRBJ1-2; abundance: -; d_gene: -; v_gene: TRBV5-5; CDR3aa: CASSLGQGGHYGYTF; CDR3nt: TGTGCCAGCAGCTTGGGGCAGGGTGGTCACTATGGCTACACCTTC
j_gene: TRBJ2-2; abundance: -; d_gene: TRBD2; v_gene: TRBV19; CDR3aa: CASSKGLAGGPFTGELFF; CDR3nt: TGTGCCAGTAGTAAGGGACTAGCGGGAGGGCCTTTCACCGGGGAGCTGTTTTTT
j_gene: TRBJ1-6; abundance: -; d_gene: -; v_gene: TRBV6-1; CDR3aa: CASRLQGNSPLHF; CDR3nt: TGTGCCAGCAGATTACAGGGAAATTCACCCCTCCACTTT
j_gene: TRBJ1-6; abundance: -; d_gene: -; v_gene: TRBV27; CDR3aa: CASSLDSDNSPLHF; CDR3nt: TGTGCCAGCAGTTTGGACAGTGATAATTCACCCCTCCACTTT
j_gene: TRBJ2-2; abundance: -; d_gene: -; v_gene: TRBV28; CDR3aa: CASSLILAANTGELFF; CDR3nt: TGTGCCAGCAGTTTAATTCTAGCAGCGAACACCGGGGAGCTGTTTTTT
j_gene: TRBJ2-6; abundance: once; d_gene: -; v_gene: TRBV7-8; CDR3aa: CASSLGSAGARSGANVLTF; CDR3nt: TGTGCCAGCAGCTTAGGATCGGCAGGGGCCCGCTCTGGGGCCAACGTCCTGACTTTC
j_gene: TRBJ2-1; abundance: -; d_gene: TRBD1; v_gene: TRBV4-2; CDR3aa: CASTGQAFNEQFF; CDR3nt: TGTGCCAGTACAGGACAGGCCTTTAATGAGCAGTTCTTC
j_gene: TRBJ1-2; abundance: few; d_gene: -; v_gene: TRBV27; CDR3aa: CASSHRESYTF; CDR3nt: TGTGCCAGCAGCCACAGGGAAAGCTACACCTTC
j_gene: TRBJ1-1; abundance: -; d_gene: -; v_gene: TRBV7-9; CDR3aa: CASSSATGNTEAFF; CDR3nt: TGTGCCAGCAGCTCGGCTACAGGGAACACTGAAGCTTTCTTT
j_gene: TRBJ1-4; abundance: -; d_gene: -; v_gene: TRBV6-6; CDR3aa: CASRDLRGANEKLFF; CDR3nt: TGTGCCAGCAGAGATCTCAGGGGAGCTAATGAAAAACTGTTTTTT
j_gene: TRBJ2-1; abundance: -; d_gene: TRBD2; v_gene: TRBV25-1; CDR3aa: CASSKVSGTVEQFF; CDR3nt: TGTGCCAGCAGTAAAGTTAGCGGGACTGTTGAGCAGTTCTTC
j_gene: TRBJ1-2; abundance: -; d_gene: -; v_gene: TRBV13; CDR3aa: CASSSPGTF; CDR3nt: TGTGCCAGCAGCTCGCCCGGGACCTTC
j_gene: TRBJ2-1; abundance: -; d_gene: TRBD2; v_gene: TRBV9; CDR3aa: CASSMGLAGVNEQFF; CDR3nt: TGTGCCAGCAGCATGGGACTAGCGGGAGTTAATGAGCAGTTCTTC
j_gene: TRBJ2-2; abundance: -; d_gene: -; v_gene: TRBV18; CDR3aa: CASSPSGLLNTGELFF; CDR3nt: TGTGCCAGCTCACCCTCGGGACTGCTGAACACCGGGGAGCTGTTTTTT
j_gene: TRBJ1-2; abundance: -; d_gene: TRBD1; v_gene: TRBV6-1; CDR3aa: CASNYGTVYGYTF; CDR3nt: TGTGCCAGCAACTATGGGACAGTCTATGGCTACACCTTC
j_gene: TRBJ1-1; abundance: -; d_gene: TRBD1; v_gene: TRBV14; CDR3aa: CASSHRTGVWTEAFF; CDR3nt: TGTGCCAGCAGCCACCGGACAGGGGTATGGACTGAAGCTTTCTTT
j_gene: TRBJ1-5; abundance: -; d_gene: -; v_gene: TRBV5-6; CDR3aa: CASSLARAKQPQHF; CDR3nt: TGTGCCAGCAGCTTGGCCAGGGCAAAGCAGCCCCAGCATTTT
j_gene: TRBJ2-7; abundance: -; d_gene: TRBD2; v_gene: TRBV7-6; CDR3aa: CASSLGGGALYEQYF; CDR3nt: TGTGCCAGCAGCTTAGGCGGGGGAGCCCTGTACGAGCAGTACTTC
j_gene: TRBJ2-7; abundance: -; d_gene: -; v_gene: TRBV4-1; CDR3aa: CASSHAGLTYEQYF; CDR3nt: TGCGCCAGCAGCCACGCCGGTCTTACCTACGAGCAGTACTTC
j_gene: TRBJ2-7; abundance: -; d_gene: -; v_gene: TRBV5-6; CDR3aa: CASSLGGTEYEQYF; CDR3nt: TGTGCCAGCAGCTTGGGCGGGACAGAGTACGAGCAGTACTTC
j_gene: TRBJ2-7; abundance: -; d_gene: TRBD1; v_gene: TRBV19; CDR3aa: CASSILGTGDGEQYF; CDR3nt: TGTGCCAGTAGTATCCTTGGGACAGGGGACGGCGAGCAGTACTTC
j_gene: TRBJ2-3; abundance: -; d_gene: -; v_gene: TRBV14; CDR3aa: CASSQDRPTDTQYF; CDR3nt: TGTGCCAGCAGCCAAGACAGGCCCACAGATACGCAGTATTTT
j_gene: TRBJ1-2; abundance: -; d_gene: -; v_gene: TRBV25-1; CDR3aa: CASSVAGIDHYGYTF; CDR3nt: TGTGCCAGCAGTGTGGCAGGCATTGATCACTATGGCTACACCTTC
j_gene: TRBJ2-3; abundance: -; d_gene: -; v_gene: TRBV6-5; CDR3aa: CASSFFSGTDTQYF; CDR3nt: TGTGCCAGCAGTTTTTTTAGCGGCACAGATACGCAGTATTTT